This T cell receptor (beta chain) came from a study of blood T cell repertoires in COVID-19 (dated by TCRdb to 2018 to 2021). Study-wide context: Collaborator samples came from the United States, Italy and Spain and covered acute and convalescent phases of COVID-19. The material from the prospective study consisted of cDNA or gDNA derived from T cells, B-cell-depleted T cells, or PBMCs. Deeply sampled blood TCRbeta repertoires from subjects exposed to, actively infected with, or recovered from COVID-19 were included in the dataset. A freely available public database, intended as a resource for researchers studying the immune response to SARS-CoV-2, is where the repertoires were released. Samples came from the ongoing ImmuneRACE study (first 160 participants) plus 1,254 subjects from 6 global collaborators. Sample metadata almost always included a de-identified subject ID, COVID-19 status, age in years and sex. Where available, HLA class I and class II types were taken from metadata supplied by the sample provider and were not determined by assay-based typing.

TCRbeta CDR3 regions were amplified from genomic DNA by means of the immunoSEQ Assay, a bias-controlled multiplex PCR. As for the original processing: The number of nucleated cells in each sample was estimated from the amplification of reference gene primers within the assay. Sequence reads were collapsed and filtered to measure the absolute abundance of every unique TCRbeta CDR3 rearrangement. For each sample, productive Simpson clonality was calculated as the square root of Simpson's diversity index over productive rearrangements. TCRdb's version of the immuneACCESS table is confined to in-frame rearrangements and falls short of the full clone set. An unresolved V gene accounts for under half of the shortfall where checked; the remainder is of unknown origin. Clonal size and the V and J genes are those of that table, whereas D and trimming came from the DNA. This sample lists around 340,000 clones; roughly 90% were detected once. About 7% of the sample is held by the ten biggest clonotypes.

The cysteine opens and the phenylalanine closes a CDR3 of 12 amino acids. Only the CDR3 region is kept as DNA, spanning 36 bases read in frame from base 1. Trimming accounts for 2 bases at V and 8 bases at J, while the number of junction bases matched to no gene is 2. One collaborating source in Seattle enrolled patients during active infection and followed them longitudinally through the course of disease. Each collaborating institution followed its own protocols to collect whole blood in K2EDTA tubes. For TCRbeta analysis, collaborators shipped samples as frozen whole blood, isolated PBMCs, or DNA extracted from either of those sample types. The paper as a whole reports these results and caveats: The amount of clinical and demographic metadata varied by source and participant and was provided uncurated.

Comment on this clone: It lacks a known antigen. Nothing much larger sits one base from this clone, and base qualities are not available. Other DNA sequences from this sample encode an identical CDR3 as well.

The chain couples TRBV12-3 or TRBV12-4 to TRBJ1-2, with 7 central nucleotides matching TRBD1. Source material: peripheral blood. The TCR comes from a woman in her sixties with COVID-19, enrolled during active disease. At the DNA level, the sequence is TGTGCCAGCAGTTTATCCAGGGGGGGCTACACCTTC. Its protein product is CASSLSRGGYTF.